These 2 T cell receptor beta chains came from one sample sequenced in a study of shared clonotypes between healthy human individuals. Assay used: immunoSEQ multiplex PCR; TCRdb lists only in-frame clones, some missing. The repertoire holds about 120,000 clones, with around 73% as singletons. Material for sequencing was memory CD8+ T cells sorted from blood. Subset described: CD45RO+ cells pooled with CCR7-negative TemRA cells. The receptors shown here come from a woman in her thirties in good health.

This clone was counted only a few times. The chain couples TRBV4-1 to TRBJ2-7; D might be TRBD1 (5 bases). Germline V gene sequence: CDR1 MGHRA, CDR2 YSYEKL. CDR3 length: 15 residues. V lost 3 bases and J 1 base, leaving 13 bases between the germline ends. For the CDR3, the DNA is TGCGCCAGCAGCCAGGGTTGGGGCGAATCCTACGAGCAGTACTTC. Its translation: CASSQGWGESYEQYF.

CDR3: CASTGANYGYTF. Written as DNA, the CDR3 is TGTGCCAGCACGGGGGCGAACTATGGCTACACCTTC. The chain recombines TRBV9 with TRBJ1-2; D is possibly TRBD1 (6 bases). The CDR3 is 12 amino acids. In germline, CDR1 is SGDLS, CDR2 YYNGEE. The V gene lost 6 bases and the J gene lost 2 bases, with 8 bases spanning the gap.